A selection of T cell receptor beta chains follows, all from one sample in a study of blood T cell repertoires in COVID-19. Sequenced by immunoSEQ multiplex PCR; TCRdb stores in-frame clones only, minus some. The table records 390,000 or so clones, about 87% of them present only once. Sequenced material: peripheral blood. These receptors were taken from a young woman with COVID-19, enrolled during active disease. CDR3s include the opening cysteine and the closing phenylalanine or tryptophan. Each record gives: CDR3 protein, CDR3 DNA, D gene, clone size, J gene, V gene. The D gene is left open where the match is weak. Clone size is not always given. Where it is, it says once, few, many or a class for expanded clones.

CASSFDFGDRYYGYTF	TGTGCCAGCAGCTTTGACTTTGGGGACAGGTACTATGGCTACACCTTC	TRBD1	.	TRBJ1-2	TRBV5-6
CASSAGSYSYEQYF	TGCGCCAGCAGCGCGGGGTCTTACTCCTACGAGCAGTACTTC	.	.	TRBJ2-7	TRBV5-1
CASSPDWNTGELFF	TGTGCCAGCAGCCCGGACTGGAACACCGGGGAGCTGTTTTTT	.	few	TRBJ2-2	TRBV9
CASSFQGTYEQYF	TGTGCCAGCAGCTTCCAGGGAACCTACGAGCAGTACTTC	.	.	TRBJ2-7	TRBV5-4
CASSLELAGGDEQYF	TGTGCCAGCAGCTTAGAACTAGCGGGAGGTGACGAGCAGTACTTC	TRBD2	.	TRBJ2-7	TRBV7-6
CASSRWGEYNEQFF	TGTGCCAGCAGTCGGTGGGGGGAATACAATGAGCAGTTCTTC	.	.	TRBJ2-1	TRBV6-2/TRBV6-3
CASSYSPTGADTQYF	TGTGCCAGCAGTTACTCGCCCACAGGGGCAGATACGCAGTATTTT	TRBD1	.	TRBJ2-3	TRBV6-5
CASSLQRGHYEQYF	TGTGCCAGCAGCTTACAAAGGGGTCACTACGAGCAGTACTTC	.	.	TRBJ2-7	TRBV7-2
CAWSVGDRDTQYF	TGTGCCTGGAGTGTCGGAGACAGAGATACGCAGTATTTT	.	.	TRBJ2-3	TRBV30
CASSYTRQGEQYF	TGTGCCAGCAGTTACACCAGGCAGGGCGAGCAGTACTTC	.	.	TRBJ2-7	TRBV6-2/TRBV6-3
CASSFRLAGTSVGELFF	TGTGCCAGCAGCTTCCGACTAGCGGGAACGTCAGTCGGGGAGCTGTTTTTT	TRBD2	.	TRBJ2-2	TRBV5-4
CASSPGGPRGEAFF	TGTGCCAGCAGCCCGGGGGGCCCCCGGGGGGAAGCTTTCTTT	.	.	TRBJ1-1	TRBV5-5
CASSFLGITNTGELFF	TGTGCCAGCAGCTTTCTCGGGATCACGAACACCGGGGAGCTGTTTTTT	.	.	TRBJ2-2	TRBV5-6
CASSLDRINTEAFF	TGTGCCAGCAGCTTAGACAGGATTAACACTGAAGCTTTCTTT	.	few	TRBJ1-1	TRBV7-3
CSAWPLNTGELFF	TGCAGCGCTTGGCCCCTGAACACCGGGGAGCTGTTTTTT	.	.	TRBJ2-2	TRBV29-1
CASSVSGRPGYEQYF	TGCGCCAGCAGCGTTAGCGGGCGACCTGGGTACGAGCAGTACTTC	TRBD2	.	TRBJ2-7	TRBV5-1
CASSSQAWLHNEQFF	TGTGCCAGTAGTTCTCAAGCGTGGCTACACAATGAGCAGTTCTTC	.	.	TRBJ2-1	TRBV19
CAGGPLRGGTEAFF	TGTGCCGGTGGGCCCCTCAGAGGAGGCACTGAAGCTTTCTTT	.	.	TRBJ1-1	TRBV5-4
CASSLRQGISGANVLTF	TGTGCCAGCAGCTTAAGACAGGGGATCTCTGGGGCCAACGTCCTGACTTTC	TRBD1	.	TRBJ2-6	TRBV7-3
CAWSSDRGNIQYF	TGTGCCTGGAGTTCGGACAGGGGGAACATTCAGTACTTC	TRBD1	.	TRBJ2-4	TRBV30
CASSSLAGEYTDTQYF	TGCGCCAGCAGCTCCCTAGCCGGGGAGTATACAGATACGCAGTATTTT	.	.	TRBJ2-3	TRBV5-1
CASTRQGAYEQYF	TGTGCCAGCACCCGACAGGGGGCCTACGAGCAGTACTTC	TRBD1	.	TRBJ2-7	TRBV28
CASSLAGGNLEEQYF	TGTGCCAGCAGCTTAGCAGGGGGAAATTTAGAGGAGCAGTACTTC	TRBD1	few	TRBJ2-7	TRBV11-2
CASSLTGGAGELFF	TGTGCCAGCAGCTTAACTGGAGGAGCCGGGGAGCTGTTTTTT	.	.	TRBJ2-2	TRBV7-3
CASSHTAGGQGSTEAFF	TGTGCCAGCAGCCATACCGCCGGGGGACAGGGTAGCACTGAAGCTTTCTTT	TRBD1	once	TRBJ1-1	TRBV7-9
CATSDLTGATYNEQFF	TGTGCCACCAGTGATCTCACAGGGGCTACCTACAATGAGCAGTTCTTC	TRBD1	.	TRBJ2-1	TRBV24-1
CASSWGGTEAFF	TGTGCCAGCAGCTGGGGGGGCACTGAAGCTTTCTTT	.	.	TRBJ1-1	TRBV5-6
CASTDGERGPLRGYTF	TGTGCCAGCACGGATGGGGAACGAGGGCCGTTACGGGGCTACACCTTC	.	.	TRBJ1-2	TRBV21-1
CASSPAFSGRPHEQYF	TGCGCCAGCAGCCCAGCCTTTAGCGGGAGACCCCACGAGCAGTACTTC	TRBD2	.	TRBJ2-7	TRBV4-1
CASSPKTINYGYTF	TGTGCCAGCAGCCCAAAGACAATCAACTATGGCTACACCTTC	.	once	TRBJ1-2	TRBV7-9
CASTPTGALVTDTQYF	TGTGCCAGTACCCCAACGGGAGCGCTAGTCACAGATACGCAGTATTTT	.	.	TRBJ2-3	TRBV19
CASSFKPAGDYNEQFF	TGCGCCAGCAGCTTCAAACCAGCGGGAGACTACAATGAGCAGTTCTTC	TRBD2	.	TRBJ2-1	TRBV5-1
CASSEYRNQPQHF	TGCGCCAGCAGTGAGTACAGAAATCAGCCCCAGCATTTT	.	.	TRBJ1-5	TRBV10-1
CASSGGLAGGVQETQYF	TGCGCCAGCAGCGGGGGACTAGCGGGAGGCGTCCAAGAGACCCAGTACTTC	TRBD2	.	TRBJ2-5	TRBV5-1
CASSTGQGWETQYF	TGTGCCAGTAGTACCGGACAGGGATGGGAGACCCAGTACTTC	TRBD1	.	TRBJ2-5	TRBV19
CASSIVRGTVNYGYTF	TGTGCCAGTAGTATAGTTCGGGGGACAGTTAACTATGGCTACACCTTC	TRBD1	.	TRBJ1-2	TRBV19
CASSDHLGSYEQYF	TGCGCCAGCAGCGATCACCTAGGCTCCTACGAGCAGTACTTC	.	.	TRBJ2-7	TRBV5-1
CASSFEYNEQFF	TGTGCCAGCAGCTTTGAGTACAATGAGCAGTTCTTC	.	.	TRBJ2-1	TRBV12-3/TRBV12-4
CASSPRVGGNTIYF	TGTGCCAGCAGCCCCCGGGTGGGTGGTAACACCATATATTTT	.	.	TRBJ1-3	TRBV7-8
CASSRDRVVNEQYF	TGTGCCAGCAGTCGGGACAGGGTGGTTAACGAGCAGTACTTC	TRBD1	.	TRBJ2-7	TRBV28
CASRHGNLGETQYF	TGTGCCAGCAGGCACGGGAATCTCGGGGAGACCCAGTACTTC	.	.	TRBJ2-5	TRBV28
CASSLVGANSPLHF	TGCGCCAGCAGCTTGGTAGGGGCCAATTCACCCCTCCACTTT	.	.	TRBJ1-6	TRBV5-1
CASSPTGNTEAFF	TGTGCCAGCAGCCCGACAGGGAATACTGAAGCTTTCTTT	TRBD1	.	TRBJ1-1	TRBV7-9
CASSIGGQGLARETQYF	TGTGCCAGTAGTATAGGGGGCCAGGGACTAGCGAGAGAGACCCAGTACTTC	TRBD2	.	TRBJ2-5	TRBV19
CASSQGSGSKSF	TGTGCCAGCAGCCAGGGAAGCGGGTCCAAAAGCTTC	.	.	TRBJ2-7	TRBV3-1/TRBV3-2
CASSQDVLAGVEQYF	TGCGCCAGCAGCCAAGATGTCCTAGCGGGAGTCGAGCAGTACTTC	TRBD2	.	TRBJ2-7	TRBV4-3
CASSRTGSPSLDF	TGTGCCAGCAGTAGGACAGGGTCCCCCTCCTTGGACTTC	TRBD1	.	TRBJ2-7	TRBV6-2/TRBV6-3
CASSLGGLNYGYTF	TGCGCCAGCAGCTTGGGAGGACTTAACTATGGCTACACCTTC	.	.	TRBJ1-2	TRBV5-1
CASSLTGSGSGLNEQFF	TGTGCCAGCAGCTTAACGGGTAGCGGGAGCGGTTTGAATGAGCAGTTCTTC	TRBD2	few	TRBJ2-1	TRBV7-3
CASSLEGMNTEAFF	TGTGCCAGCAGTTTGGAGGGAATGAACACTGAAGCTTTCTTT	.	.	TRBJ1-1	TRBV27
CASSYGTGSPYEQYF	TGTGCCAGCAGCTACGGGACAGGGTCTCCCTACGAGCAGTACTTC	TRBD1	few	TRBJ2-7	TRBV5-8